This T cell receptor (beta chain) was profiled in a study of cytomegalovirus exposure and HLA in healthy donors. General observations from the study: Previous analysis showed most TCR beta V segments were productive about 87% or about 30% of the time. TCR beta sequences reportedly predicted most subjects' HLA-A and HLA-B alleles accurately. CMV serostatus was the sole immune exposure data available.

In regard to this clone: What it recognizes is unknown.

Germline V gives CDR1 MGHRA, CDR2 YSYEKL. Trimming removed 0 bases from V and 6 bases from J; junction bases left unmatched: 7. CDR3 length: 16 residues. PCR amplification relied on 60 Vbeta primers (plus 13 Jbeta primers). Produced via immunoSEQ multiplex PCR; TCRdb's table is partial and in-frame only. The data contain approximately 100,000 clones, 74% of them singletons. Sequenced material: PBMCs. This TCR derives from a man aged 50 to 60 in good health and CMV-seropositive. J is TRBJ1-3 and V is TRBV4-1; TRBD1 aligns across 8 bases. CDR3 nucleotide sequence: TGCGCCAGCAGCCAAGACAGTCGACAGGGGCAAAACACCATATATTTT. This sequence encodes CASSQDSRQGQNTIYF.